This is a list of T cell receptor beta chains from one sample in a study of identical twins. Each CDR3 protein gets one entry after TCRdb re-called the 5' RACE reads with MiXCR. This table has 200,000 to 250,000 distinct CDR3 sequences, 6% to 7% appearing once. The sample also formed part of further work on T cells expressing NK-cell markers.

Sequences were obtained from CD8+ T cells sorted from blood. The receptors were gathered from a woman aged 18 to 35 in good health. Each CDR3 is given with its conserved first and last residue. The D gene is left open where the match is weak. Rows give clone size only sometimes, using once, few, many, or a class for an expanded clone.

d_gene: .; v_gene: TRBV6-1; j_gene: TRBJ2-7; abundance: .; CDR3aa: CASSKLNLQGPQSEQYF; CDR3nt: TGTGCCAGCAGTAAACTGAACCTTCAGGGGCCCCAAAGCGAGCAGTACTTC
d_gene: TRBD2; v_gene: TRBV27; j_gene: TRBJ2-7; abundance: .; CDR3aa: CASSYGLANSEQYF; CDR3nt: TGTGCCAGCAGTTACGGACTAGCGAATTCCGAGCAGTACTTC
d_gene: TRBD2; v_gene: TRBV20-1; j_gene: TRBJ2-7; abundance: .; CDR3aa: CSAEGSGWSGRTYEQYF; CDR3nt: TGCAGTGCCGAGGGTAGCGGCTGGAGCGGGAGGACCTACGAGCAGTACTTC
d_gene: TRBD2; v_gene: TRBV5-1; j_gene: TRBJ2-1; abundance: .; CDR3aa: CASSLAGTSGINEQFF; CDR3nt: TGCGCCAGCAGCTTGGCCGGGACTAGCGGGATCAATGAGCAGTTCTTC
d_gene: TRBD2; v_gene: TRBV11-2; j_gene: TRBJ2-5; abundance: few; CDR3aa: CASSSKTSPGLARKGETQYF; CDR3nt: TGTGCCAGCAGCTCCAAGACCTCCCCGGGACTAGCGAGGAAGGGAGAGACCCAGTACTTC
d_gene: .; v_gene: TRBV7-8; j_gene: TRBJ2-7; abundance: few; CDR3aa: CASSFSGVHRDEQYF; CDR3nt: TGTGCCAGCAGCTTTTCAGGGGTCCACCGAGACGAGCAGTACTTC
d_gene: .; v_gene: TRBV11-2; j_gene: TRBJ2-3; abundance: many; CDR3aa: CASSLDYGFSSTDTQYF; CDR3nt: TGTGCCAGCAGCTTAGATTACGGGTTTTCTAGCACAGATACGCAGTATTTT
d_gene: .; v_gene: TRBV11-2; j_gene: TRBJ2-2; abundance: many; CDR3aa: CASSLTTGEGPGELFF; CDR3nt: TGTGCCAGCAGCCTCACGACGGGAGAGGGGCCCGGGGAGCTGTTTTTT
d_gene: TRBD1; v_gene: TRBV12-3/TRBV12-4; j_gene: TRBJ2-5; abundance: few; CDR3aa: CASSRTGGETQYF; CDR3nt: TGTGCCAGCAGTCGGACAGGGGGAGAGACCCAGTACTTC
d_gene: TRBD2; v_gene: TRBV4-2; j_gene: TRBJ2-5; abundance: few; CDR3aa: CASSPTSGGAFGETQYF; CDR3nt: TGTGCCAGCAGCCCGACTAGCGGGGGGGCCTTTGGGGAGACCCAGTACTTC
d_gene: .; v_gene: TRBV13; j_gene: TRBJ2-7; abundance: many; CDR3aa: CASSFTAYEQYF; CDR3nt: TGTGCCAGCAGCTTTACCGCATACGAGCAGTACTTC
d_gene: .; v_gene: TRBV9; j_gene: TRBJ2-2; abundance: few; CDR3aa: CASKGGAGELFF; CDR3nt: TGTGCCTCCAAAGGCGGGGCCGGGGAGCTGTTTTTT
d_gene: .; v_gene: TRBV5-1; j_gene: TRBJ2-3; abundance: few; CDR3aa: CASSPTFQDTQYF; CDR3nt: TGCGCCAGCAGTCCGACTTTTCAAGATACGCAGTATTTT
d_gene: TRBD1; v_gene: TRBV12-3/TRBV12-4; j_gene: TRBJ2-7; abundance: .; CDR3aa: CASTLTGNFDEQYF; CDR3nt: TGTGCCAGCACTCTGACAGGGAATTTCGACGAGCAGTACTTC
d_gene: .; v_gene: TRBV9; j_gene: TRBJ1-1; abundance: .; CDR3aa: CASSVSQATEAFF; CDR3nt: TGTGCCAGCAGCGTCTCCCAGGCCACTGAAGCTTTCTTT
d_gene: TRBD2; v_gene: TRBV7-9; j_gene: TRBJ2-2; abundance: .; CDR3aa: CASSLGTSDGELFF; CDR3nt: TGTGCCAGCAGCTTAGGGACTAGTGACGGGGAGCTGTTTTTT
d_gene: .; v_gene: TRBV12-3/TRBV12-4; j_gene: TRBJ2-7; abundance: many; CDR3aa: CASSPGTGTYEQYF; CDR3nt: TGTGCCAGCAGTCCCGGGACTGGAACCTACGAGCAGTACTTC
d_gene: .; v_gene: TRBV27; j_gene: TRBJ1-2; abundance: few; CDR3aa: CASSLTGSVYGYTF; CDR3nt: TGTGCCAGCAGTTTGACAGGCAGCGTCTATGGCTACACCTTC
d_gene: .; v_gene: TRBV7-2; j_gene: TRBJ1-1; abundance: many; CDR3aa: CASSATGPMGNTEAFF; CDR3nt: TGTGCCAGCAGCGCTACAGGTCCCATGGGGAACACTGAAGCTTTCTTT
d_gene: TRBD1; v_gene: TRBV29-1; j_gene: TRBJ1-4; abundance: few; CDR3aa: CSVEALTQGAHLFF; CDR3nt: TGCAGCGTTGAAGCATTAACCCAGGGGGCGCATTTGTTTTTT
d_gene: .; v_gene: TRBV20-1; j_gene: TRBJ2-5; abundance: many; CDR3aa: CSARYPLEQETQYF; CDR3nt: TGCAGTGCTAGATATCCCCTAGAGCAAGAGACCCAGTACTTC
d_gene: .; v_gene: TRBV12-5; j_gene: TRBJ2-7; abundance: few; CDR3aa: CASGWDGFDEQYF; CDR3nt: TGTGCTAGTGGTTGGGACGGGTTTGACGAGCAGTACTTC
d_gene: TRBD1; v_gene: TRBV24-1; j_gene: TRBJ1-5; abundance: .; CDR3aa: CATSDLRDRDSNQPQHF; CDR3nt: TGTGCCACCAGTGACCTGCGGGACAGGGATAGCAATCAGCCCCAGCATTTT
d_gene: TRBD2; v_gene: TRBV6-2/TRBV6-3; j_gene: TRBJ2-5; abundance: few; CDR3aa: CASTASSGSFRAQYF; CDR3nt: TGTGCCAGCACAGCTTCTAGCGGGAGTTTTCGGGCCCAGTACTTC
d_gene: TRBD2; v_gene: TRBV5-1; j_gene: TRBJ2-7; abundance: .; CDR3aa: CASSLSSGRGWEQYF; CDR3nt: TGCGCCAGCAGCTTGTCCAGCGGGAGGGGTTGGGAGCAGTACTTC
d_gene: .; v_gene: TRBV20-1; j_gene: TRBJ1-2; abundance: few; CDR3aa: CSALHRESGYTF; CDR3nt: TGCAGTGCCCTCCACAGGGAGTCTGGCTACACCTTC
d_gene: TRBD1; v_gene: TRBV15; j_gene: TRBJ1-5; abundance: many; CDR3aa: CATSRVSGTDQPQHF; CDR3nt: TGTGCCACCAGCAGAGTGAGCGGGACAGATCAGCCCCAGCATTTT
d_gene: .; v_gene: TRBV7-9; j_gene: TRBJ1-1; abundance: .; CDR3aa: CASSSPEGDTEAFF; CDR3nt: TGTGCCAGCAGCTCACCCGAGGGCGACACTGAAGCTTTCTTT
d_gene: .; v_gene: TRBV27; j_gene: TRBJ2-1; abundance: many; CDR3aa: CASRIAASSYNEQFF; CDR3nt: TGTGCCAGCAGGATAGCGGCTAGCTCCTACAATGAGCAGTTCTTC
d_gene: .; v_gene: TRBV15; j_gene: TRBJ2-1; abundance: .; CDR3aa: CATSRDRGLADEQFF; CDR3nt: TGTGCCACCAGCAGAGATCGTGGTCTAGCAGACGAGCAGTTCTTC
d_gene: .; v_gene: TRBV20-1; j_gene: TRBJ2-7; abundance: .; CDR3aa: CSAREVADYEQYF; CDR3nt: TGCAGTGCTAGAGAGGTAGCGGACTACGAGCAGTACTTC
d_gene: .; v_gene: TRBV12-3/TRBV12-4; j_gene: TRBJ1-1; abundance: many; CDR3aa: CASSLSEAFF; CDR3nt: TGTGCCAGCAGTTTGAGTGAAGCTTTCTTT
d_gene: TRBD2; v_gene: TRBV16; j_gene: TRBJ2-5; abundance: few; CDR3aa: CASSPPGREMETQYF; CDR3nt: TGTGCCAGCAGCCCCCCTGGGCGGGAGATGGAGACCCAGTACTTC
d_gene: .; v_gene: TRBV5-4; j_gene: TRBJ2-2; abundance: .; CDR3aa: CAMSPENTGELFF; CDR3nt: TGTGCCATGAGCCCTGAGAACACCGGGGAGCTGTTTTTT
d_gene: .; v_gene: TRBV7-9; j_gene: TRBJ1-4; abundance: .; CDR3aa: CASRLPSHEKLFF; CDR3nt: TGTGCCAGCAGACTACCTTCTCATGAAAAACTGTTTTTT
d_gene: TRBD1; v_gene: TRBV4-2; j_gene: TRBJ1-4; abundance: .; CDR3aa: CASGQGAGTNEKLFF; CDR3nt: TGTGCCAGCGGACAGGGGGCGGGGACTAATGAAAAACTGTTTTTT
d_gene: .; v_gene: TRBV25-1; j_gene: TRBJ1-1; abundance: .; CDR3aa: CASSVSMNTEAFF; CDR3nt: TGTGCCAGCAGTGTGAGCATGAACACTGAAGCTTTCTTT
d_gene: .; v_gene: TRBV12-3/TRBV12-4; j_gene: TRBJ1-2; abundance: .; CDR3aa: CASSWAANYGYTF; CDR3nt: TGTGCCAGCAGTTGGGCCGCCAACTATGGCTACACCTTC
d_gene: TRBD1; v_gene: TRBV27; j_gene: TRBJ2-1; abundance: few; CDR3aa: CASSDRGGEQFF; CDR3nt: TGTGCCAGCAGTGACAGGGGGGGGGAGCAGTTCTTC
d_gene: TRBD2; v_gene: TRBV5-8; j_gene: TRBJ2-1; abundance: many; CDR3aa: CANPRASGSYEQFF; CDR3nt: TGTGCCAACCCCCGGGCTAGCGGGAGCTATGAGCAGTTCTTC
d_gene: .; v_gene: TRBV25-1; j_gene: TRBJ2-5; abundance: many; CDR3aa: CASSVWAEQETQYF; CDR3nt: TGTGCCAGCAGTGTTTGGGCGGAGCAAGAGACCCAGTACTTC
d_gene: .; v_gene: TRBV6-5; j_gene: TRBJ2-1; abundance: .; CDR3aa: CASSYDGSSYNEQFF; CDR3nt: TGTGCCAGCAGTTACGATGGGAGCTCCTACAATGAGCAGTTCTTC
d_gene: TRBD1; v_gene: TRBV20-1; j_gene: TRBJ1-2; abundance: many; CDR3aa: CSARLTGDGYTF; CDR3nt: TGCAGTGCTAGGCTTACAGGGGATGGCTACACCTTC
d_gene: .; v_gene: TRBV5-1; j_gene: TRBJ2-7; abundance: few; CDR3aa: CASSRWSRGVGYEQYF; CDR3nt: TGCGCCAGCAGTAGGTGGAGCAGGGGGGTTGGCTACGAGCAGTACTTC
d_gene: .; v_gene: TRBV19; j_gene: TRBJ2-1; abundance: few; CDR3aa: CASSATYSQGGEQFF; CDR3nt: TGTGCCAGTAGTGCCACCTATAGCCAGGGTGGTGAGCAGTTCTTC
d_gene: TRBD1; v_gene: TRBV3-1; j_gene: TRBJ2-3; abundance: few; CDR3aa: CASSPSPGTGEVDTQYF; CDR3nt: TGTGCCAGCAGCCCCTCCCCCGGGACAGGGGAAGTAGATACGCAGTATTTT
d_gene: .; v_gene: TRBV7-9; j_gene: TRBJ2-5; abundance: many; CDR3aa: CASSLGNDGLWETQYF; CDR3nt: TGTGCCAGCAGCCTAGGCAATGACGGATTGTGGGAGACCCAGTACTTC
d_gene: .; v_gene: TRBV20-1; j_gene: TRBJ2-1; abundance: many; CDR3aa: CSASLYNEQFF; CDR3nt: TGCAGTGCCAGCCTCTACAATGAGCAGTTCTTC